This note documents a single T cell receptor beta chain sequence. No antigen is known for it. The input lacks base qualities; no much larger clone sits a single base away. Collaborating institutions collected whole blood in K2EDTA tubes following their own protocols. For TCRbeta analysis, collaborators shipped samples in one of three forms: frozen whole blood, isolated PBMCs, or DNA extracted from either of those sample types. The germline ends are 13 bases apart after V is trimmed by 3 bases and J by 1 base. The CDR3 contains 16 residues, cysteine and phenylalanine counted. CDR3 DNA is the only sequence kept; it has 48 bases, read in frame from the first base. Based on the germline V gene, the CDR1 and CDR2 sequences are KGHDR and SFDVKD. The immunoSEQ Assay, a bias-controlled multiplex PCR, was used to amplify TCRbeta CDR3 regions from genomic DNA. The authors processed their data as follows. Within the assay, amplification of reference gene primers was used to estimate how many nucleated cells each sample contained. Sequence reads were collapsed and filtered to measure the absolute abundance of every unique TCRbeta CDR3 rearrangement. For each sample, productive Simpson clonality was calculated as the square root of Simpson's diversity index across productive rearrangements. Sourced from immuneACCESS, this table was stored by TCRdb with only in-frame sequences that have V and J called. A share of the clones is absent; for the studies checked, an unresolved V gene accounts for under half, and the remainder has no known explanation. V, J and clone size were drawn from that table, and D and trimming were deduced from the DNA. Across this sample there are tens of thousands of clones, with about 80% seen only once. In total, the top ten clones hold 28% of the sample.

This record comes from a study of blood T cell repertoires in COVID-19 (dated by TCRdb to 2018 to 2020). About the full investigation: The collaborator samples originated in the United States, Italy and Spain and spanned the acute and convalescent phases of COVID-19. The material from the prospective study consisted of cDNA or gDNA derived from T cells, B-cell-depleted T cells, or PBMCs. Deeply sampled blood TCRbeta repertoires from subjects exposed to, actively infected with, or recovered from COVID-19 were included in the dataset. The repertoires were made available in a free public database intended to serve as a resource for research on the immune response to SARS-CoV-2. Samples came from the ongoing ImmuneRACE study (first 160 participants) plus 1,254 subjects from 6 global collaborators. The sample metadata nearly always contained a de-identified subject ID, COVID-19 status, age in years and sex. Where available, HLA class I and class II types were obtained from metadata supplied by the sample provider rather than from assay-based typing. Results and caveats for the whole study, not just this receptor: The quantity of clinical and demographic metadata differed by source and by participant and was supplied without curation.

This receptor was taken from a human donor in a cohort sampled during active COVID-19. The sequenced sample was peripheral blood. The chain links TRBV24-1 with TRBJ2-3, with TRBD1 tentatively as D gene (6 bases match). For the CDR3, the sequence is CATSDRGGEGTDTQYF. The DNA sequence is given as TGTGCCACCAGTGATCGAGGGGGTGAGGGCACAGATACGCAGTATTTT.